A single sample is the source of the 14 T cell receptor beta chains below, sequenced in a study of blood T cell repertoires in COVID-19. Method: immunoSEQ multiplex PCR; TCRdb's copy keeps in-frame clones and lacks some. This table holds 200,000 or so clones, roughly nine tenths found once. The sequenced material came from peripheral blood. The receptors here all came from a man aged 55 to 70 who had recovered from COVID-19.

CDR3 coding DNA: TGTGCCAGCAGGCTGACAGGGGGGGCCGGGGAGCTGTTTTTT. Translation gives CASRLTGGAGELFF. This chain links TRBV5-4 with TRBJ2-2; 9 positions agree with TRBD1. V shed 5 bases, J shed 6 bases, and the junction held 5 bases outside the gene matches. CDR3 length: 14 residues. Germline-derived CDR1 and CDR2 are SGHNT and YYREEE (reference sequence).

The chain links TRBV5-1 to TRBJ2-1; TRBD2 aligns across 8 bases. The CDR3 is made up of 15 amino acids. Germline trimming cut 1 base from V and 9 bases from J; bases unmatched to any gene: 9. The germline CDR1 and CDR2 sequences are SGHRS and YFSETQ. The CDR3 is CASSLTGLESGEQFF. As DNA, the CDR3 is TGCGCCAGCAGCTTGACGGGACTAGAATCGGGTGAGCAGTTCTTC.

The chain couples TRBV24-1 to TRBJ2-2, with TRBD2 matching 11 bases. Germline CDR1 and CDR2: KGHDR and SFDVKD. The CDR3 covers 18 residues. The trim removed 4 bases at V and 6 bases at J, leaving 12 bases unmatched. In DNA, the CDR3 is TGTGCCACCAGTGACTGGAATAGCGGGAGGGCCGGCGCCGGGGAGCTGTTTTTT. Encoded protein: CATSDWNSGRAGAGELFF.

The chain carries TRBV7-2 and TRBJ1-3; possibly TRBD1 for D (5 bases). Trimming took 4 bases from V and 0 from J, leaving 10 bases between them. CDR3 size: 15 residues. Germline V CDR1 and CDR2: SGHTA, FQGNSA. CDR3 coding DNA: TGTGCCAGCAGCTCACAGGTTCCCTCTGGAAACACCATATATTTT. Its translation is CASSSQVPSGNTIYF. The variable domain in full, completed from reference TRBV7-2 and TRBJ1-3, reads GAGVSQSPSNKVTEKGKDVELRCDPISGHTALYWYRQSLGQGLEFLIYFQGNSAPDKSGLPSDRFSAERTGGSVSTLTIQRTQQEDSAVYLCASSSQVPSGNTIYFGEGSWLTVV.

The J gene is TRBJ2-1, the V gene TRBV7-2; D is undetermined. The CDR3 spans 14 residues. Per germline, CDR1 SGHTA and CDR2 FQGNSA. Trimming shortened V by 0 bases and J by 5 bases, and 8 bases separated the two germline ends. CDR3 nucleotides: TGTGCCAGCAGCTTAGCGGCAGTCCACAATGAGCAGTTCTTC. As protein: CASSLAAVHNEQFF. Full variable domain (remainder filled in from reference TRBV7-2 and TRBJ2-1): GAGVSQSPSNKVTEKGKDVELRCDPISGHTALYWYRQSLGQGLEFLIYFQGNSAPDKSGLPSDRFSAERTGGSVSTLTIQRTQQEDSAVYLCASSLAAVHNEQFFGPGTRLTVL.

In its sample, this clone was seen once. The chain recombines TRBV6-2 or TRBV6-3 with TRBJ1-5; no reliable D call. CDR3 size: 14 residues. Germline CDR1 and CDR2: MNHEY and SVGEGT. Trimming stripped 5 bases from V and 0 bases from J, with 8 bases between. CDR3 amino acids: CASSESYSNQPQHF. For the CDR3, the DNA is TGTGCCAGCAGTGAGAGCTATAGCAATCAGCCCCAGCATTTT.

V is TRBV11-2 and J is TRBJ2-7, with TRBD1 identical over 7 bases. The CDR3 covers 15 residues. Germline trimming cut 5 bases from V and 2 bases from J; bases unmatched to any gene: 9. Per germline, CDR1 SGHAT and CDR2 FQNNGV. The CDR3 here is CASSLLGQLTYEQYF. The CDR3 bases are TGTGCCAGCAGCCTATTGGGACAGCTAACCTACGAGCAGTACTTC.

This rearrangement joins TRBV7-8 to TRBJ2-7, with 13 positions matching TRBD2. V trimming: 5 bases; J trimming: 3 bases; junction bases outside the gene matches: 7. The CDR3 length is 16 residues. Germline V gives CDR1 SGHVS, CDR2 FQNEAQ. This CDR3 is CASSKGLAGVVYEQYF. The CDR3 DNA is TGTGCCAGCAGCAAAGGACTAGCGGGGGTGGTCTACGAGCAGTACTTC.

In this sample, this clone turned up once. The V and J genes are TRBV7-9 and TRBJ2-2, with 9 bases matching TRBD2. This CDR3 region has 16 residues. The germline CDR1 and CDR2 sequences are SEHNR and FQNEAQ (reference sequence). Losses at the gene ends were 6 bases for V and 0 bases for J; bases not matched to a gene: 5. The CDR3, as DNA: TGTGCCAGCAGAATAGCGGGGGTTACGAACACCGGGGAGCTGTTTTTT. It specifies CASRIAGVTNTGELFF.

V is TRBV12-3 or TRBV12-4 and J is TRBJ2-2; 8 bases are a match to TRBD1. This CDR3 comprises 13 residues. Trimming took 7 bases from V and 4 from J; bases not matched to a gene: 2. The CDR3 DNA reads TGTGCCAGCACCACAGGGGGCACCGGGGAGCTGTTTTTT. This translates into CASTTGGTGELFF.

The chain joins TRBV7-3 to TRBJ2-2; D unresolved. The germline V gene has CDR1 SGHTA and CDR2 FQGTGA. The CDR3 length is 16 residues. Trimming pared 1 base from V and 1 base from J, leaving 10 bases between. Written as DNA, the CDR3 is TGTGCCAGCAGCTTAAACAGCCCAATGAACACCGGGGAGCTGTTTTTT. Amino acid sequence: CASSLNSPMNTGELFF.

The genes are TRBV19 and TRBJ2-5; 9 bases fit TRBD2. The CDR3 consists of 13 residues. V trimming: 9 bases; J trimming: 5 bases; junction bases outside the gene matches: 7. CDR1 and CDR2 from the germline V gene are LNHDA and SQIVND (reference sequence). The CDR3 DNA reads as TGTGCCAGCCGCGGGGGGGCACGGGAGACCCAGTACTTC. Translation gives CASRGGARETQYF.

This clone has a handful of counts. V and J are TRBV14 and TRBJ2-7, with 14 bases lining up with TRBD2. The trim removed 6 bases at V and 6 bases at J, leaving 7 bases unmatched. Looked up from germline, CDR1 is SGHDN and CDR2 is FVKESK. This CDR3 has 15 residues. The DNA for the CDR3 is TGTGCCAGCAGTTATGGGACTAGCGGGGGTGTCGAGCAGTACTTC. Translated: CASSYGTSGGVEQYF.

The rearrangement links TRBV5-5 to TRBJ1-2, with 7 bases aligning to TRBD1. This CDR3 spans 16 amino acids. Germline CDR1 is SGHKS and CDR2 is YYEKEE (reference sequence). After removal of 2 bases from V and 4 bases from J, the junction contained 11 bases not matched to a gene. The CDR3 region is CASSFLTGARGYGYTF. CDR3 in DNA: TGTGCCAGCAGCTTTCTCACAGGGGCACGGGGCTATGGCTACACCTTC.